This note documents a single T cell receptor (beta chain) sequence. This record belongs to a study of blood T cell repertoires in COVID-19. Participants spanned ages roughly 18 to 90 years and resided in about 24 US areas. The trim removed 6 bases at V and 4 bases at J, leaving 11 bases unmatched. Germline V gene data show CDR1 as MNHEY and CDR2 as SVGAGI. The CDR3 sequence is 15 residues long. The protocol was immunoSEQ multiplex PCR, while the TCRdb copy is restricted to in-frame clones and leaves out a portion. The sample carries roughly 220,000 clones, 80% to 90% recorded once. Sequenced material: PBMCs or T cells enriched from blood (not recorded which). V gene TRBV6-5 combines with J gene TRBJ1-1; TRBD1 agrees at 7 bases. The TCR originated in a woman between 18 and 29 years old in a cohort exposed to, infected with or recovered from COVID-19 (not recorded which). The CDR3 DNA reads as TGTGCCAGCAGGGGGGAAGGGGGCGGCGGCACTGAAGCTTTCTTT. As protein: CASRGEGGGGTEAFF.